The clone carrying this T cell receptor (beta chain) was observed many times. Its antigen is currently unknown. TCRdb reanalysed the 5' RACE reads using MiXCR and keeps one entry per CDR3 protein. The sample shows 200,000 to 250,000 distinct CDR3 sequences, approximately 7.1% of them seen only once. The source of the sample is a study of identical twins. This CDR3 contains 12 residues. The germline gives CDR1 SEHNR, CDR2 FQNEAQ (reference sequence). The germline V and J ends were trimmed by 3 bases and 8 bases, with 10 bases remaining between them. Overall study findings and caveats: Within cord blood, abundant beta clonotypes carried fewer insertions, but memory repertoires showed no such trend. For out-of-frame beta sequences, excess twin sharing was weaker.

The same data also contributed to another study, on T cells expressing NK-cell markers. That paper states: CD3+CD56+NKG2C+, CD3+CD56+NKG2C- and CD3+CD56-NKG2C+ T cells, once sorted, supplied the TCR beta repertoires.

Sequencing was carried out using CD8+ T cells sorted from blood. The rearrangement joins TRBV7-9 to TRBJ1-2, with D possibly being TRBD1 (6 bases). The receptor comes from a young woman in good health. This CDR3 reads CASSFGTPGYTF. For the CDR3, the DNA is TGTGCCAGCAGCTTCGGGACACCAGGCTACACCTTC.